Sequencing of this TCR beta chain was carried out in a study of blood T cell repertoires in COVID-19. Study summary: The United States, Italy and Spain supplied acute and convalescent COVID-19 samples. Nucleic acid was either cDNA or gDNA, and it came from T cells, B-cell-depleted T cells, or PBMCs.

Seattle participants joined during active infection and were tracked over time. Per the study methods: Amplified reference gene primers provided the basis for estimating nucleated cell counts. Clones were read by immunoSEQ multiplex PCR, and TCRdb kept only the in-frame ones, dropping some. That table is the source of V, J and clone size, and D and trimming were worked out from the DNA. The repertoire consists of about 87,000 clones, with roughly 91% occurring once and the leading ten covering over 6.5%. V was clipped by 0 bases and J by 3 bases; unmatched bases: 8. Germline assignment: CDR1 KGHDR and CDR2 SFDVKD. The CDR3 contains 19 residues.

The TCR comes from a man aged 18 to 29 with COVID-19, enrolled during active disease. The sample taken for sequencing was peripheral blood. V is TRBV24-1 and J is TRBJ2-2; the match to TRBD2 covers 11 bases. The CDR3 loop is CATSDLHAPGLADTGELFF. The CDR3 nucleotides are TGTGCCACCAGTGATTTGCACGCCCCGGGACTAGCGGACACCGGGGAGCTGTTTTTT.